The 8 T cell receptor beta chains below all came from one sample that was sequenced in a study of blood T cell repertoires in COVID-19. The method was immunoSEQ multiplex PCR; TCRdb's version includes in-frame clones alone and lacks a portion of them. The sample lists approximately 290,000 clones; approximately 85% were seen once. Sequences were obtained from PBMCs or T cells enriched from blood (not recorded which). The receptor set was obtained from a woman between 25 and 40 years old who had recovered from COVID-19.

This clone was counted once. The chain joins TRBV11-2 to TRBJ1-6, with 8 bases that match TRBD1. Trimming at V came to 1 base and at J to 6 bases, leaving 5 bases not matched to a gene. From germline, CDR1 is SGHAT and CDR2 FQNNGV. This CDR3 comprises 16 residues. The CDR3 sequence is CASSLGATGVNSPLHF. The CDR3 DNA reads TGTGCCAGCAGCTTAGGGGCGACAGGGGTTAATTCACCCCTCCACTTT.

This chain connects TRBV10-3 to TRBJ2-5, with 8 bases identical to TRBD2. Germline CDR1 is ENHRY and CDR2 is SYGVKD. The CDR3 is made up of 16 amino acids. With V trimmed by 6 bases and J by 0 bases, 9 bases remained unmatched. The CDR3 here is CAISVTSGKYQETQYF. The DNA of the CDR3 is TGTGCCATCAGCGTAACTAGCGGAAAATACCAAGAGACCCAGTACTTC.

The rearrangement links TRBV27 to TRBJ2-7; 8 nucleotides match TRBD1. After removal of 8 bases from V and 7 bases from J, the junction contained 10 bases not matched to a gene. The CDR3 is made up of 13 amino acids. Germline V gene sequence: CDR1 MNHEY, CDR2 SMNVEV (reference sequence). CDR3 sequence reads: CASSLTGVWEQYF. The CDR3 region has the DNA TGTGCCAGCTCCCTGACAGGGGTCTGGGAGCAGTACTTC.

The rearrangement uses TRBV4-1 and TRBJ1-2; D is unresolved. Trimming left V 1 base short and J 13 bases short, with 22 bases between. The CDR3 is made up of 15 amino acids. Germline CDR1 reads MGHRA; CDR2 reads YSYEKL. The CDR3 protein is CASSQVSGSARNRTF. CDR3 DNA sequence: TGCGCCAGCAGCCAAGTTTCAGGTTCGGCTCGTAATCGCACCTTC.

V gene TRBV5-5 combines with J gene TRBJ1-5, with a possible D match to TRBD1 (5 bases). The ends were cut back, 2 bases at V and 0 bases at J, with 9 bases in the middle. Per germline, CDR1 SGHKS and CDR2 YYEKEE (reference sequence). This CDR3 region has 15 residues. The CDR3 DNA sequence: TGTGCCAGCAGCTTTACAGGTAATAGCAATCAGCCCCAGCATTTT. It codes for CASSFTGNSNQPQHF.

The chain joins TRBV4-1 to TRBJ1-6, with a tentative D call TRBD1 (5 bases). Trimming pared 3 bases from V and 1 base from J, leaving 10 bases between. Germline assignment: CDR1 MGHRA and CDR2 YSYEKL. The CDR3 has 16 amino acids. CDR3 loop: CASSQGGVSYNSPLHF. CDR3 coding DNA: TGCGCCAGCAGCCAGGGAGGGGTTTCCTATAATTCACCCCTCCACTTT.

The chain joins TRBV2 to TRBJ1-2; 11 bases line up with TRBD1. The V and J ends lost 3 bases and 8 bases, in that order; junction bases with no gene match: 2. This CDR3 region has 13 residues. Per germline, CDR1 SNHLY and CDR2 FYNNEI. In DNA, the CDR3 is TGTGCCAGCAGTGAGGGGACAGGGGGAGGCTACACCTTC. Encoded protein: CASSEGTGGGYTF.

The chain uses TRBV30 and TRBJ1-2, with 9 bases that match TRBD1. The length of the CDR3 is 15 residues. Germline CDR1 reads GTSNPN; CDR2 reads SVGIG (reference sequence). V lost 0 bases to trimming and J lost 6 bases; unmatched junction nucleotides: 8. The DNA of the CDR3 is TGTGCCTGGAGTGTACATATGACAGGGGGGGATGGCTACACCTTC. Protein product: CAWSVHMTGGDGYTF.